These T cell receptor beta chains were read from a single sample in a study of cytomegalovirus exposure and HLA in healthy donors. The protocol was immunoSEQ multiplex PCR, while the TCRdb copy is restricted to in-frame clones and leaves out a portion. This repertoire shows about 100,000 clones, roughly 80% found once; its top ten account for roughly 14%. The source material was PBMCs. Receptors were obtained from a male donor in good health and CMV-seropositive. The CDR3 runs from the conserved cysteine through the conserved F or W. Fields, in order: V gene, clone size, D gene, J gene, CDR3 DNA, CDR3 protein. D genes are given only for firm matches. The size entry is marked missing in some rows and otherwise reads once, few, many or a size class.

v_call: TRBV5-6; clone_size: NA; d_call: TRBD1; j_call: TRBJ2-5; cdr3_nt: TGTGCCAGCAGCGGACAGGGGTGGCAAGAGACCCAGTACTTC; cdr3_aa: CASSGQGWQETQYF
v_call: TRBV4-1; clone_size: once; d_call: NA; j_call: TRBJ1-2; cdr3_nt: TGCGCCAGCAGCCAAGACGGACAGACGAACTATGGCTACACCTTC; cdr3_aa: CASSQDGQTNYGYTF
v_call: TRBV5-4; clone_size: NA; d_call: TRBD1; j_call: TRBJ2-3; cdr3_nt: TGTGCCAGCAGCTTGGGGAGTAGAACAGGGGTAGATACGCAGTATTTT; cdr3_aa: CASSLGSRTGVDTQYF
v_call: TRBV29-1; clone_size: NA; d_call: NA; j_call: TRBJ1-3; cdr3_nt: TGCAGCGTTAAACAGGGTCTGGGAAACACCATATATTTT; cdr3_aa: CSVKQGLGNTIYF
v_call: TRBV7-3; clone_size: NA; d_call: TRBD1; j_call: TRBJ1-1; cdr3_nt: TGTGCCAGCAGCCTACAAGGGACAGTAAACACTGAAGCTTTCTTT; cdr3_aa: CASSLQGTVNTEAFF
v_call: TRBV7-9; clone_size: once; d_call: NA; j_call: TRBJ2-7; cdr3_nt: TGTGCCAGCAGCTTAGGGCTGGACAGCACGGTTTCCTACGAGCAGTACTTC; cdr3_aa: CASSLGLDSTVSYEQYF
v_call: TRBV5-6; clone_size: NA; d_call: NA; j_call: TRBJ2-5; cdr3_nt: TGTGCCAGCAGCTTTCGGGGAGAAGAGACCCAGTACTTC; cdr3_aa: CASSFRGEETQYF
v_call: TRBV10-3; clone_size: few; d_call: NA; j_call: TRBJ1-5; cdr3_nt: TGTGCCATCAGCTACAGCGGGGACAATCAGCCCCAGCATTTT; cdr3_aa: CAISYSGDNQPQHF
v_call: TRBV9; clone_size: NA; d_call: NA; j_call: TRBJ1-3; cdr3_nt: TGTGCCAGCAGCGCAAGGACCGACTGGGGCGCCATATATTTT; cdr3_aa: CASSARTDWGAIYF
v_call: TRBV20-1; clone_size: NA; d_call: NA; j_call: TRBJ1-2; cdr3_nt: TGCAGTGCTAGAGATTCCTTCGAGAACTTC; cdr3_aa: CSARDSFENF
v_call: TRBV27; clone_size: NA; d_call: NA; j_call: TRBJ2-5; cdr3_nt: TGTGCCAGCAGCACGACAGGCACAGACCAGTACTTC; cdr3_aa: CASSTTGTDQYF
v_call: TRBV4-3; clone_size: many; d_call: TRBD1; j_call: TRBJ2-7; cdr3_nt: TGCGCCAGCAGCCAAGATAGGGGGCTCCGCGAGCAGTACTTC; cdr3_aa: CASSQDRGLREQYF
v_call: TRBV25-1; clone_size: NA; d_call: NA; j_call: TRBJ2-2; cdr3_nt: TGTGCCAGCATGGGGCTGAGCACCGGGGAGCTGTTTTTT; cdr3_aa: CASMGLSTGELFF
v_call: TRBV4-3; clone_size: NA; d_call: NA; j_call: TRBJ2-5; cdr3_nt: TGCGCCAGCAGCCAAGCTTGGAGGGTGGGTGGACAAGAGACCCAGTACTTC; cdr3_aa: CASSQAWRVGGQETQYF
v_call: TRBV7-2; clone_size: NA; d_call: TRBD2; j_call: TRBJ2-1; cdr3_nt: TGTGCCAGCAGCTCCGATAGCGGGGGCGACAATGAGCAGTTCTTC; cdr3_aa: CASSSDSGGDNEQFF
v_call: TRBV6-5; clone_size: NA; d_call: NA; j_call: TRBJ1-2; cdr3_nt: TGTGCCAGCAGTACACAAAACAGGTTGTGGGGCTACACCTTC; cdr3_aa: CASSTQNRLWGYTF
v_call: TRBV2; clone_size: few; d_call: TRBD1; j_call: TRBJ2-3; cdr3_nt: TGTGCCAGCAATAAGGACAGGGCCACAGATACGCAGTATTTT; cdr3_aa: CASNKDRATDTQYF
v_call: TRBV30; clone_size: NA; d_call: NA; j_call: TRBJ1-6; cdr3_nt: TGTGCCTGGAGACTGTGGAGCTCCTATAATTCACCCCTCCACTTT; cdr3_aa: CAWRLWSSYNSPLHF
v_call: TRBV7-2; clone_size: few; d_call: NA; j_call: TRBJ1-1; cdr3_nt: TGTGCCAGCAGCTTAGGGCGGGGGCGGGACACTGAAGCTTTCTTT; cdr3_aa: CASSLGRGRDTEAFF
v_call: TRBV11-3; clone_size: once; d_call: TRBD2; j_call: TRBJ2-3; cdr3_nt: TGTGCCAGCAGCATCACTAGCGGGGGGGCAGATACGCAGTATTTT; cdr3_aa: CASSITSGGADTQYF
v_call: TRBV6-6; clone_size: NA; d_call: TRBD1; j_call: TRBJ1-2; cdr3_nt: TGTGCCAGCAGCAAGACAGGGGATTCGTCCTATGGCTACACCTTC; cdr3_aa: CASSKTGDSSYGYTF
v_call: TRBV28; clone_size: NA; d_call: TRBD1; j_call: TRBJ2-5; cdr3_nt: TGTGCCAGCAGTTCGGGACAGGGGGCAGCGGAGACCCAGTACTTC; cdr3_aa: CASSSGQGAAETQYF
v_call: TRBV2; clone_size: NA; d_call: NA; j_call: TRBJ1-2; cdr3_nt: TGTGCCAGCAGTACGACAGCCCGGGGGGTCTATGGCTACACCTTC; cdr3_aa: CASSTTARGVYGYTF
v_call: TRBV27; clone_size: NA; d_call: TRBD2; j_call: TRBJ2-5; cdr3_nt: TGTGCCAGCTCAAACCCTGAAGCCGGGACTAGCCAAGAGACCCAGTACTTC; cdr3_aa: CASSNPEAGTSQETQYF
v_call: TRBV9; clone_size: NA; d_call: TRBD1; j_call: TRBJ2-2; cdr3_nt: TGTGCCAGCAGCGCCACGACAGGGCCCAACACCGGGGAGCTGTTTTTT; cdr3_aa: CASSATTGPNTGELFF
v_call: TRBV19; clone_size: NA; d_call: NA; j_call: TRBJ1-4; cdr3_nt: TGTGCCAGTAGTCCTCGACAGGCTGCGTGGAGTCGGGGAGAAAAACTGTTTTTT; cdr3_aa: CASSPRQAAWSRGEKLFF
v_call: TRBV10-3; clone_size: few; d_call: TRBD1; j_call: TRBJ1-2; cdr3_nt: TGTGCCGCAAGGACAGGGGGCGAGGGTAACTATGGCTACACCTTC; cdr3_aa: CAARTGGEGNYGYTF
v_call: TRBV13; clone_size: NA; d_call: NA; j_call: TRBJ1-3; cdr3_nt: TGTGCCAGCAGCGACACCAGGGGCAGCAACACCATATATTTT; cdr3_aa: CASSDTRGSNTIYF
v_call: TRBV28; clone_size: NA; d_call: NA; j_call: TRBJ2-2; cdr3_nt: TGTGCCAGCAGTTTTTCGGACAGCCTTGCCGGGGAGCTGTTTTTT; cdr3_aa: CASSFSDSLAGELFF
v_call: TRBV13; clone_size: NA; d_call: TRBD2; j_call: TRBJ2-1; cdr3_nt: TGTGCCAGCAGCTTAGATTATTCGGAGCTAGCGGGGGATAATGAGCAGTTCTTC; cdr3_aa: CASSLDYSELAGDNEQFF
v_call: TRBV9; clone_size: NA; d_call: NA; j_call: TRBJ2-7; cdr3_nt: TGTGCCAGCAGCGTTGGGCAGGCTGTCAACTACGAGCAGTACTTC; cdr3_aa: CASSVGQAVNYEQYF
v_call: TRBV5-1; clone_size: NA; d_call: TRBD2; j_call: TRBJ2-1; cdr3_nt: TGCGCCAGCAGGTTCCCTGGAGCGGAGCGGGGGGCCTACAATGAGCAGTTCTTC; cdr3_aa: CASRFPGAERGAYNEQFF
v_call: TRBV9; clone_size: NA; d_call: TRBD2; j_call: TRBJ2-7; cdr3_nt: TGTGCCAGCAGCCTCAGGTCGGGGGGATTCTACGAGCAGTACTTC; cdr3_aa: CASSLRSGGFYEQYF
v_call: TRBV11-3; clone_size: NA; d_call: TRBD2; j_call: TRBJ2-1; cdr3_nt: TGTGCCAGCAGCCTCGGGGGGCTAGCGGGGCGCAATGAGCAGTTCTTC; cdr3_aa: CASSLGGLAGRNEQFF
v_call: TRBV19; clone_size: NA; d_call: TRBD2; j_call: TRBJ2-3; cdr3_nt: TGTGCCAGTAGTTGGGCGGGGGGCGGCACAGATACGCAGTATTTT; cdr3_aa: CASSWAGGGTDTQYF
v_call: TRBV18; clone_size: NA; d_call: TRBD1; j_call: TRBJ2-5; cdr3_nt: TGTGCCAGCTCACCACGGCAGGGGGTTCAGGAGACCCAGTACTTC; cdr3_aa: CASSPRQGVQETQYF
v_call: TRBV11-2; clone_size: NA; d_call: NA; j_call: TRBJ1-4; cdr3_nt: TGTGCCAGCAGCTTATATCAAGGGGACGGGGGTGAAAAACTGTTTTTT; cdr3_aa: CASSLYQGDGGEKLFF
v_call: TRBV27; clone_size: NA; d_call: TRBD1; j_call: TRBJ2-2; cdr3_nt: TGTGCCAGCAGTCCTGACAGGGCCACCGAGGAGCTGTTTTTT; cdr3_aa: CASSPDRATEELFF
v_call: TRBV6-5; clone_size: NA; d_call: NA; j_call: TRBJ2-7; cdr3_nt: TGTGCCAGCAGTTACGGGCAAACCTACGAGCAGTACTTC; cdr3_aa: CASSYGQTYEQYF
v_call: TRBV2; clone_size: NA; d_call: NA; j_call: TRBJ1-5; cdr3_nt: TGTGCCAGCATAGCAGAGAATAGCAATCAGCCCCAGCATTTT; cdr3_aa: CASIAENSNQPQHF
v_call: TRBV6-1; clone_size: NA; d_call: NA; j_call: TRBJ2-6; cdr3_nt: TGTGCCAGCACCGATTCTTACTTCTCGGCTTTC; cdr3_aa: CASTDSYFSAF
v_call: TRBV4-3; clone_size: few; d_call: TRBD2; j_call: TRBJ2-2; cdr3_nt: TGCGCCAGCAGCCAAACCCCCCTGGCTAGCGGGAGCACCGGGGAGCTGTTTTTT; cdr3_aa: CASSQTPLASGSTGELFF
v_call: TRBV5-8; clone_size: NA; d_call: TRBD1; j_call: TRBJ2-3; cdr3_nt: TGTGCCAGCAGCCCCCAGACAGGGGCTGGGGCAGATACGCAGTATTTT; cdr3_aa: CASSPQTGAGADTQYF
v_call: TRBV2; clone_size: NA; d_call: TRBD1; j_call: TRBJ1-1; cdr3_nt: TGTGCCAGCAGCTACTTGACAGGGGGGGAAACTGAAGCTTTCTTT; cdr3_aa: CASSYLTGGETEAFF
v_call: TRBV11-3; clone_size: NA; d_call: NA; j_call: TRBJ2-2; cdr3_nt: TGTGCCAGCAGCTGGGGGGAGGGGGGGAACACCGGGGAGCTGTTTTTT; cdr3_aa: CASSWGEGGNTGELFF
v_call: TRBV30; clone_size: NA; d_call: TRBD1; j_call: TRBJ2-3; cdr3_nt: TGTGCCTGGAGCCCACAGGGGCTGCTCACAGATACGCAGTATTTT; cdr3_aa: CAWSPQGLLTDTQYF
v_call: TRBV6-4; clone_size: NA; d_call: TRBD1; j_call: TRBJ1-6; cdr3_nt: TGTGCCAGCACCACCGACAGGGCCTACTCACCCCTCCACTTT; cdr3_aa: CASTTDRAYSPLHF
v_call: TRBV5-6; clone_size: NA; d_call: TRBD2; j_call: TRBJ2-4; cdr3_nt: TGTGCCAGCAGGCGAGGACTAGCCTCAGGAGGCATTCAGTACTTC; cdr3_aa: CASRRGLASGGIQYF
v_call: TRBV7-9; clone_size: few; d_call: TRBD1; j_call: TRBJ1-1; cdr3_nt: TGTGCCAGCAGATCAAAGGACAGGTTGGGCACTGAAGCTTTCTTT; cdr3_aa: CASRSKDRLGTEAFF
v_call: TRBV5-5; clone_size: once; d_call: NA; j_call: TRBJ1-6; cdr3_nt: TGTGCCAGCAGCTTGCGAAGGGAGAATTCACCCCTCCACTTT; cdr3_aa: CASSLRRENSPLHF
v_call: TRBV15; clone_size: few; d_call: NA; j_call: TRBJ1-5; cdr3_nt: TGTGCCACCAGCAGGGATCAGGCAGGTGGTAGTCAGCCCCAGCATTTT; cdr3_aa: CATSRDQAGGSQPQHF
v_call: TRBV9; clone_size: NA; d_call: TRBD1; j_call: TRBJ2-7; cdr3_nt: TGTGCCAGCAGCGTACGGACAGGGCCCTACGAGCAGTACTTC; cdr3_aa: CASSVRTGPYEQYF
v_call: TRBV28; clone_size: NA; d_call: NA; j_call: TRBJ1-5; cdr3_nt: TGTGCCAGCAGAGCGGGGGTGATTGATAGCAATCAGCCCCAGCATTTT; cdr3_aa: CASRAGVIDSNQPQHF
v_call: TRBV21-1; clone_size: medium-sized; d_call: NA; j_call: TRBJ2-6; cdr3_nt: TGTGCCAGCAGCAAAGGGGAGGACTCTGGGGCCAACGTCCTGACTTTC; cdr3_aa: CASSKGEDSGANVLTF
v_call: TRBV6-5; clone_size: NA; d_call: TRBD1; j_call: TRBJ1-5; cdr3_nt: TGTGCCAGCAGCCGAGGACAGGGTAGCAATCAGCCCCAGCATTTT; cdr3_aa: CASSRGQGSNQPQHF